This is a list of T cell receptor beta chains from one sample in a study of vaccination effects on CD4 cells after COVID-19. This table comes from immunoSEQ multiplex PCR, and its TCRdb copy is limited to in-frame clones, with some not included. The table includes 70,000 or so clones, over 65% detected once. No antigens are known for them. The sequences come from CD4+ T cells from PBMCs cultured with HIV peptides, collected before COVID-19 vaccination. These receptors all come from a human donor who had a prior SARS-CoV-2 infection. The CDR3 runs from the conserved cysteine through the conserved F or W. Fields, in order: J gene, V gene, D gene, clone size, CDR3 DNA, CDR3 protein. The D gene is left open where the match is weak. Some rows have no size entry. The others give once, few or many, or a class for an expanded clone.

>TRBJ2-7|TRBV5-8|TRBD1|.
TGTGCCAGCAGCTTGCCTTTTGGCCAGGGGGCCTACGAGCAGTACTTC
CASSLPFGQGAYEQYF
>TRBJ1-5|TRBV29-1|TRBD1|.
TGCAGCGTCGGACAGGGTGTTAATCAGCCCCAGCATTTT
CSVGQGVNQPQHF
>TRBJ2-7|TRBV7-9|TRBD1|.
TGTGCCAGCAGCTGGGCCTCGGGACAGAGATCCTACGAGCAGTACTTC
CASSWASGQRSYEQYF
>TRBJ1-3|TRBV18|.|few
TGTGCCAGCTCACCACCGGCGGGAAACACCATATATTTT
CASSPPAGNTIYF
>TRBJ2-7|TRBV18|TRBD2|.
TGTGCCAGCTCACCCTACCCGACTAGCGGACACAGTTCTTACGAGCAGTACTTC
CASSPYPTSGHSSYEQYF
>TRBJ1-5|TRBV6-6|.|.
TGTGCCAGCAGTTACGCCCGTTTTGGTTACAATCAGCCCCAGCATTTT
CASSYARFGYNQPQHF
>TRBJ2-5|TRBV6-5|.|.
TGTGCCAGCAGTTACTCGGTATCTGGGATGAGAGAGACCCAGTACTTC
CASSYSVSGMRETQYF
>TRBJ1-6|TRBV7-2|.|.
TGTGCCAGCAGCTCGTTTTGGGGGGATTCACCCCTCCACTTT
CASSSFWGDSPLHF
>TRBJ1-3|TRBV5-4|.|.
TGTGCCAGCAGCTTATCCCCCCAAACAGGAGCTGGAAACACCATATATTTT
CASSLSPQTGAGNTIYF
>TRBJ1-4|TRBV25-1|TRBD1|.
TGTGCCAGCAGTGGGACAGGGGGCTTGAATGGGAAACTGTTTTTT
CASSGTGGLNGKLFF
>TRBJ2-1|TRBV7-3|.|.
TGTGCCAGCAGCTTAATTAGCGACTCCTACAATGAGCAGTTCTTC
CASSLISDSYNEQFF
>TRBJ2-2|TRBV7-2|.|.
TGTGCCAGCAGATTAGCCGGGATCCGCACCGGGGAGCTGTTTTTT
CASRLAGIRTGELFF
>TRBJ2-2|TRBV2|TRBD2|.
TGTGCCAGCATTGAACGGGGGGGCGCCGGGGAGCTGTTTTTT
CASIERGGAGELFF
>TRBJ2-5|TRBV4-3|TRBD2|.
TGCGCCAGCAGCCAAGATGGGGCGGGAGGGCGAGAGACCCAGTACTTC
CASSQDGAGGRETQYF